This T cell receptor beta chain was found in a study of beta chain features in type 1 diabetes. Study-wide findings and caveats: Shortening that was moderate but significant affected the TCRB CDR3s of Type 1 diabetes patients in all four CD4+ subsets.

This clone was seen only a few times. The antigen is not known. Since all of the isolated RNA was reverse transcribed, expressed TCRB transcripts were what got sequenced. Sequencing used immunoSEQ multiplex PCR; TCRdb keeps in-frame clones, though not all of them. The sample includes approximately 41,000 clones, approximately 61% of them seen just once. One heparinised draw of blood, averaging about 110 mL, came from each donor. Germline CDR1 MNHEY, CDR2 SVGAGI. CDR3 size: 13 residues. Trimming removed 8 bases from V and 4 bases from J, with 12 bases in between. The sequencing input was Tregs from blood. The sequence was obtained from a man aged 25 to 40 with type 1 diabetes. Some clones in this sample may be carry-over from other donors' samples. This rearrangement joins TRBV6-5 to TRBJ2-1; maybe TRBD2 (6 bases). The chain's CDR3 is CASRPGLYNEQFF. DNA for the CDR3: TGTGCCAGCCGGCCGGGACTGTACAATGAGCAGTTCTTC.